These T cell receptor beta chains were read from a single sample in a study of blood T cell repertoires in COVID-19. The table came from immunoSEQ multiplex PCR; TCRdb's copy has only in-frame clones and leaves some out. The table includes 100,000 or so clones, roughly four fifths detected once. Sequencing was performed on peripheral blood. The origin of the receptors is a human donor in a cohort sampled during active COVID-19. Each CDR3 is given with its conserved first and last residue. D genes are given only for firm matches. The size field is filled for only some rows; it gives once, few, many or a size class.

clone_size	v_call	d_call	j_call	cdr3_nt	cdr3_aa
NA	TRBV19	NA	TRBJ1-6	TGTGCCAGTATAGGAGGGTCGGCGGCGGCCCTCCACTTT	CASIGGSAAALHF
NA	TRBV19	TRBD1	TRBJ2-7	TGTGCCAGTAGTTCCCCGGGCAGGGGGAACCACGAGCAGTACTTC	CASSSPGRGNHEQYF
few	TRBV28	TRBD2	TRBJ2-1	TGTGCCAGCAGTTTATATAGCGGGGGCCGGAATGAGCAGTTCTTC	CASSLYSGGRNEQFF
NA	TRBV7-2	NA	TRBJ1-6	TGTGCCAGCACCTACAGGAATTCACCCCTCCACTTT	CASTYRNSPLHF
NA	TRBV11-2	NA	TRBJ1-3	TGTGCCAGCAGCTTGGGCCCCGGAGGGGTTGTAAACACCATATATTTT	CASSLGPGGVVNTIYF
NA	TRBV27	NA	TRBJ1-3	TGTGCCAGCAGCCCATCCTCTGGAAACACCATATATTTT	CASSPSSGNTIYF
NA	TRBV30	NA	TRBJ1-3	TGTGCCTGGAGTGTAGGGGGGGCCTACTCTGGAAACACCATATATTTT	CAWSVGGAYSGNTIYF
NA	TRBV7-2	TRBD1	TRBJ2-2	TGTGCCAGCAGCTCCGTGAGGGGGCGGACCGGGGAGCTGTTTTTT	CASSSVRGRTGELFF
NA	TRBV4-1	TRBD1	TRBJ2-7	TGCGCCAGCAGCCTGGGACAGGCCGCTGTGTACGAGCAGTACTTC	CASSLGQAAVYEQYF
NA	TRBV2	NA	TRBJ1-4	TGTGCCAGCAGTGGCCGTACAGTACTAGGGGAAAAACTGTTTTTT	CASSGRTVLGEKLFF
NA	TRBV4-2	NA	TRBJ2-5	TGTGCCAGCAGCCAAGCCCAACAGGGCTCTTTGAAGACCCAGTACTTC	CASSQAQQGSLKTQYF
NA	TRBV10-2	TRBD2	TRBJ2-1	TGCGCCAGCAGTGAGATCGAAATAGCGGGGACCCCGGGCAATGAGCAGTTCTTC	CASSEIEIAGTPGNEQFF
NA	TRBV7-9	NA	TRBJ1-4	TGTGCCAGCAGCTCCCGCCAGGGGGAAAAACTGTTTTTT	CASSSRQGEKLFF
NA	TRBV28	NA	TRBJ1-4	TGTGCCAGCAGTCCCGGTTTTTTCTCCCATAATGAAAAACTGTTTTTT	CASSPGFFSHNEKLFF
once	TRBV7-3	TRBD1	TRBJ2-7	TGTGCCAGCAGCTTTCAGCCAGGGGGCTACGAGCAGTACTTC	CASSFQPGGYEQYF
NA	TRBV19	NA	TRBJ2-5	TGTGCCAGTAGTTCGAGCCGGACTCCCCCCCTCGAGACCCAGTACTTC	CASSSSRTPPLETQYF
NA	TRBV27	TRBD2	TRBJ2-1	TGTGCCAGCAGTCGGCCTCGCGGGGGGACCTACAATGAGCAGTTCTTC	CASSRPRGGTYNEQFF
NA	TRBV5-1	NA	TRBJ2-7	TGCGCCAGCAGCTCCGGGCCCCAGGGATTGTACGAGCAGTACTTC	CASSSGPQGLYEQYF
NA	TRBV24-1	NA	TRBJ2-2	TGTGCCACCAGTGATTTCGGTACCGGGGAGCTGTTTTTT	CATSDFGTGELFF
NA	TRBV19	TRBD1	TRBJ1-1	TGTGCCAGTAGTATGAGGAACAGGGGGATGAACACTGAAGCTTTCTTT	CASSMRNRGMNTEAFF
NA	TRBV6-1	TRBD1	TRBJ2-7	TGTGCCAGCATCTATAGGACAGGGACGACCTACGAGCAGTACTTC	CASIYRTGTTYEQYF
NA	TRBV5-1	NA	TRBJ2-2	TGCGCCAGCAGCTCCTACGCGGGGGCCGGCACCGGGGAGCTGTTTTTT	CASSSYAGAGTGELFF
NA	TRBV19	NA	TRBJ2-4	TGTGCCAGTAGTATCCGGGAGAAGCAGGGCATTCAGTACTTC	CASSIREKQGIQYF
NA	TRBV19	TRBD1	TRBJ1-5	TGTGCCAGTAGTTCCCGGACAGGGGGAAGGTTGAGCAATCAGCCCCAGCATTTT	CASSSRTGGRLSNQPQHF
NA	TRBV7-2	TRBD2	TRBJ2-1	TGTGCCAGCAGCCCCTCGAACCCGGGGGGGCCTGTTGAGCAGTTCTTC	CASSPSNPGGPVEQFF
NA	TRBV5-4	TRBD1	TRBJ1-2	TGTGCCAGCAGGGCAAGGGACAGGGCGCGAGTCAGCCCCGGCTACACCTTC	CASRARDRARVSPGYTF
NA	TRBV27	TRBD2	TRBJ2-1	TGTGCCAGCAGTCCGACTAGCATTTCCTACAATGAGCAGTTCTTC	CASSPTSISYNEQFF
NA	TRBV7-3	NA	TRBJ2-1	TGTGCCAGCAGCTTAACTAGCGATCAAAATGAGCAGTTCTTC	CASSLTSDQNEQFF
NA	TRBV5-1	NA	TRBJ1-4	TGCGCCAGCAGCACGCTTCCCCTCAACGGCGGGGATGAAAAACTGTTTTTT	CASSTLPLNGGDEKLFF
NA	TRBV5-1	NA	TRBJ1-2	TGCGCCAGCAGTGAGGGTTATAGGTATGGCTACACCTTC	CASSEGYRYGYTF
NA	TRBV4-3	NA	TRBJ1-3	TGCGCCAGCAGCCACAACCCGACAGCATCTGGAAACACCATATATTTT	CASSHNPTASGNTIYF
NA	TRBV5-6	TRBD1	TRBJ1-1	TGTGCCAGCAGACGCAGGACAGGGGGTTATACTGAAGCTTTCTTT	CASRRRTGGYTEAFF
NA	TRBV6-1	NA	TRBJ1-2	TGTGCCAGCAGTGAACAGGGGCGGACCTCTAACTATGGCTACACCTTC	CASSEQGRTSNYGYTF
once	TRBV11-2	TRBD1	TRBJ2-2	TGTGCCAGCAGCTTTCGTCGGACAGGGAAGTGGGAGCTGTTTTTT	CASSFRRTGKWELFF
NA	TRBV5-1	NA	TRBJ2-7	TGCGCCAGCAGCTTGGTCGTCAGGGACGAGCAGTACTTC	CASSLVVRDEQYF
NA	TRBV29-1	TRBD1	TRBJ1-1	TGCAGCGTGGACAGGGTTCGGGCTGAAGCTTTCTTT	CSVDRVRAEAFF
NA	TRBV11-2	NA	TRBJ1-2	TGTGCCAGCAGCTTAGGTTCAGTGCGGGGTCATGGCTACACCTTC	CASSLGSVRGHGYTF
once	TRBV2	TRBD1	TRBJ2-3	TGTGCCAGCAGTGCTATTTGGACAGGGGGGGTAGATACGCAGTATTTT	CASSAIWTGGVDTQYF
NA	TRBV7-2	TRBD1	TRBJ2-5	TGTGCCAGCAGCCTCAGACAGGGGGGAGAGACCCAGTACTTC	CASSLRQGGETQYF
NA	TRBV5-1	NA	TRBJ2-5	TGCGCCAGCAGCTTAATTCCGCCGGGACAATCGGGGGAGACCCAGTACTTC	CASSLIPPGQSGETQYF
NA	TRBV29-1	NA	TRBJ1-1	TGCAGCGTCGAGCAGGGCGTGAGGACTGAAGCTTTCTTT	CSVEQGVRTEAFF
NA	TRBV6-4	NA	TRBJ1-6	TGTGCCAGCAGTGAGGGGCTGGAATCACCCCTCCACTTT	CASSEGLESPLHF
NA	TRBV18	NA	TRBJ1-2	TGTGCCAGCTCACCACGGTTCGGGGGGCGTAGCTATGGCTACACCTTC	CASSPRFGGRSYGYTF
few	TRBV7-6	TRBD2	TRBJ2-3	TGTGCCAGCAGCTTACTAGCGGGGGGTACAAGCACAGATACGCAGTATTTT	CASSLLAGGTSTDTQYF
NA	TRBV5-4	TRBD1	TRBJ2-3	TGTGCCAGCAGCTTGGCCCCCGGACAGGGTTGGACAGATACGCAGTATTTT	CASSLAPGQGWTDTQYF
NA	TRBV10-3	NA	TRBJ1-1	TGTGCCATCAGTGGATCCGGGGTCCCTGAAGCTTTCTTT	CAISGSGVPEAFF
NA	TRBV6-5	NA	TRBJ2-7	TGTGCCAGCAGTTACGGGACACGTTACGAGCAGTACTTC	CASSYGTRYEQYF
NA	TRBV29-1	TRBD1	TRBJ2-2	TGCAGCGTTGATGTTAAGACAGGGAAGAACACCGGGGAGCTGTTTTTT	CSVDVKTGKNTGELFF
NA	TRBV21-1	NA	TRBJ1-1	TGTGCCAGCAGCAAAGAAGACAGGGGGCGCGCCCCAGCTTTCTTT	CASSKEDRGRAPAFF
NA	TRBV3-1/TRBV3-2	NA	TRBJ1-2	TGTGCCAGCAGCCTCGGAGAGGACTATGGCTACACCTTC	CASSLGEDYGYTF
NA	TRBV9	NA	TRBJ2-3	TGTGCCAGCAGCGTGACCCCTCAGGCGATACATACGCAGTATTTT	CASSVTPQAIHTQYF
NA	TRBV2	NA	TRBJ2-1	TGTGCCAGCAGTTGGACATCCCTCAATGAGCAGTTCTTC	CASSWTSLNEQFF
few	TRBV5-1	TRBD1	TRBJ2-2	TGCGCCAGCATTCCAGGGGGTTACACCGGGGAGCTGTTTTTT	CASIPGGYTGELFF
NA	TRBV25-1	TRBD1	TRBJ1-4	TGTGCCAGCAGTGACCCGGGACAGGGCAGTGAAAAACTGTTTTTT	CASSDPGQGSEKLFF
NA	TRBV5-1	NA	TRBJ2-1	TGCGCCAGCAGCTTGGGGCTAGCGAATGAGCAGTTCTTC	CASSLGLANEQFF
NA	TRBV19	NA	TRBJ1-5	TGTGCCAGTAGCCTAGGGAGGGGGAGCAATCAGCCCCAGCATTTT	CASSLGRGSNQPQHF
NA	TRBV13	TRBD2	TRBJ2-1	TGTGCCAGCAGCTTAGGGCTAGCGGGGGGCCGCAATGAGCAGTTCTTC	CASSLGLAGGRNEQFF
NA	TRBV7-6	TRBD1	TRBJ2-1	TGTGCCAGCAGCTTAATGAAGGGGACAGGCTACAATGAGCAGTTCTTC	CASSLMKGTGYNEQFF
NA	TRBV6-2/TRBV6-3	NA	TRBJ1-1	TGTGCCAGCAGTTACTCGGGAGGGACTGAAGCTTTCTTT	CASSYSGGTEAFF
NA	TRBV30	TRBD1	TRBJ1-2	TGTGCCTGGAGGACCGGGACAGGGCATGGCTACACCTTC	CAWRTGTGHGYTF